The rows below give T cell receptor beta chains drawn from one sample of a study of T cells in Graves' hyperthyroidism and ophthalmopathy. One entry per CDR3 protein, called by TCRdb with MiXCR from the multiplex PCR reads. Of over 700,000 distinct CDR3 sequences listed, approximately 40% are singletons. Sequencing was carried out using blood. These TCRs come from a woman aged 35 to 49 with Graves' hyperthyroidism. Both conserved end residues are part of each CDR3. D genes are given only for firm matches. Expanded clones get a size class; other rows say once, few or many, or leave the size out.

v_call: TRBV5-1; d_call: TRBD1; j_call: TRBJ2-5; clone_size: NA; cdr3_aa: CASSPATGGRETQYF; cdr3_nt: TGCGCCAGCAGCCCGGCGACAGGGGGCAGGGAGACCCAGTACTTC
v_call: TRBV6-6; d_call: TRBD1; j_call: TRBJ1-1; clone_size: NA; cdr3_aa: CASSYSTGGATEAFF; cdr3_nt: TGTGCCAGCAGTTACTCTACAGGGGGGGCCACTGAAGCTTTCTTT
v_call: TRBV7-2; d_call: TRBD2; j_call: TRBJ2-5; clone_size: few; cdr3_aa: CASSPLLSGSGETQYF; cdr3_nt: TGTGCCAGCAGCCCCCTACTAAGCGGGAGTGGTGAGACCCAGTACTTC
v_call: TRBV7-2; d_call: NA; j_call: TRBJ2-7; clone_size: NA; cdr3_aa: CASSRQDREGLWYF; cdr3_nt: TGTGCCAGCTCACGACAGGACAGGGAGGGATTATGGTACTTC
v_call: TRBV7-2; d_call: NA; j_call: TRBJ2-7; clone_size: NA; cdr3_aa: CASSLGRLPSVEQYF; cdr3_nt: TGTGCCAGCAGCCTAGGGCGGCTCCCCTCCGTCGAGCAGTACTTC
v_call: TRBV20-1; d_call: TRBD1; j_call: TRBJ2-7; clone_size: NA; cdr3_aa: CSARGTGFSYEQYF; cdr3_nt: TGCAGTGCTAGAGGGACAGGGTTTTCCTACGAGCAGTACTTC
v_call: TRBV20-1; d_call: NA; j_call: TRBJ2-7; clone_size: NA; cdr3_aa: CSALGGLSYEQYF; cdr3_nt: TGCAGTGCCTTAGGGGGGTTGTCCTACGAGCAGTACTTC
v_call: TRBV7-2; d_call: TRBD2; j_call: TRBJ2-7; clone_size: many; cdr3_aa: CASSFTPTSYYEQYF; cdr3_nt: TGTGCCAGCAGCTTCACCCCGACTAGCTACTACGAGCAGTACTTC
v_call: TRBV7-9; d_call: NA; j_call: TRBJ2-7; clone_size: NA; cdr3_aa: CASSSLSTRGSEQYF; cdr3_nt: TGTGCCAGCAGCTCACTAAGTACCAGGGGTTCCGAGCAGTACTTC
v_call: TRBV9; d_call: TRBD1; j_call: TRBJ2-5; clone_size: NA; cdr3_aa: CASSVDDRVQETQYF; cdr3_nt: TGTGCCAGCAGCGTAGACGACAGGGTGCAAGAGACCCAGTACTTC